This entry describes one T cell receptor (beta chain). This specimen comes from a study of blood T cell repertoires in COVID-19. The V gene lost 5 bases and the J gene lost 4 bases, with 12 bases spanning the gap. The CDR3 covers 14 residues. Per the germline V gene, CDR1 is SGHAT and CDR2 is FQNNGV. TCRdb's copy holds only in-frame clones and misses some; the assay was immunoSEQ multiplex PCR. The data hold under 95,000 clones, with approximately 85% observed a single time. The rearrangement uses TRBV11-2 and TRBJ2-1; weak D call: TRBD2 (5 bases). The receptor was isolated from a woman older than 75 with COVID-19, enrolled during active disease. Material for sequencing was peripheral blood. CDR3 protein: CASSPLTNYNEQFF. The CDR3 DNA follows: TGTGCCAGCAGCCCACTGACTAATTACAATGAGCAGTTCTTC.